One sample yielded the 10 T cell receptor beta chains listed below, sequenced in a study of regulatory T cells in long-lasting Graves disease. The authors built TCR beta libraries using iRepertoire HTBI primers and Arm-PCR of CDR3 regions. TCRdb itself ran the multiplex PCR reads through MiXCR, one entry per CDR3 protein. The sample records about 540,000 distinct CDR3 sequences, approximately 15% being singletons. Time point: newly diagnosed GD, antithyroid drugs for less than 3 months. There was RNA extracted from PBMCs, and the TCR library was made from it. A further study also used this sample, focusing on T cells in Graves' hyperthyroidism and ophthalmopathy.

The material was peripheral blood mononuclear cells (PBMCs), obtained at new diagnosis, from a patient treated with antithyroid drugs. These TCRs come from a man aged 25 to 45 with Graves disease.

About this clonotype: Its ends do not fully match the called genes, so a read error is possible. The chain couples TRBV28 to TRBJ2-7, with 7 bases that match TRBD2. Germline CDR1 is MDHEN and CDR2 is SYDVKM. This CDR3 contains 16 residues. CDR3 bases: TGTGCCAGCAGCCAGTTCGGCGGGAGATGGGCCTACGAGCAGTGCTTC. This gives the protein CASSQFGGRWAYEQCF. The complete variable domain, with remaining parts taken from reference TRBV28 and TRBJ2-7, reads DVKVTQSSRYLVKRTGEKVFLECVQDMDHENMFWYRQDPGLGLRLIYFSYDVKMKEKGDIPEGYSVSREKKERFSLILESASTNQTSMYLCASSQFGGRWAYEQCFGPGTRLTVT.

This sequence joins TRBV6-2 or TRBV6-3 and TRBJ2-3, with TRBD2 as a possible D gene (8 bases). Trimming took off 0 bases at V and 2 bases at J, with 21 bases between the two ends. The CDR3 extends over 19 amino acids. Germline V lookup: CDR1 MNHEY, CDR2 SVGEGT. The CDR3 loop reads CASSYSGGGGGSSTDTQYF. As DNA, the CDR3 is TGTGCCAGCAGTTACTCCGGGGGGGGAGGGGGCTCTTCCACAGATACGCAGTATTTT.

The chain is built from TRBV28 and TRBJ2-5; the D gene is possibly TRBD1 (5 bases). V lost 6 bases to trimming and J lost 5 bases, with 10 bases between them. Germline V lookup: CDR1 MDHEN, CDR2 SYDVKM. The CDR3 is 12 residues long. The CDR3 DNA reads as TGTGCCAGCAGACCCCCAGGGGAGACCCAGTACTTC. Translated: CASRPPGETQYF.

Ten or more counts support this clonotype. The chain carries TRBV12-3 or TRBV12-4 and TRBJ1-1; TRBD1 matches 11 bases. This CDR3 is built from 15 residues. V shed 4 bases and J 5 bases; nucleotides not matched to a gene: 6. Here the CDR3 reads CASSWGDRGFTEAFF. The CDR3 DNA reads TGTGCCAGCAGTTGGGGGGACAGGGGGTTTACTGAAGCTTTCTTT.

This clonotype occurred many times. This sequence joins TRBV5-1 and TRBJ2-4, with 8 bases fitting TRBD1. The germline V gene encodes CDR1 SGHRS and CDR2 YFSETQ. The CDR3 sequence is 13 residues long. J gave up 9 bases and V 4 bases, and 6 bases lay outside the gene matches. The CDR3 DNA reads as TGCGCCAGCAGCGCTGGACAGGGACCCATTCAGTACTTC. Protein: CASSAGQGPIQYF.

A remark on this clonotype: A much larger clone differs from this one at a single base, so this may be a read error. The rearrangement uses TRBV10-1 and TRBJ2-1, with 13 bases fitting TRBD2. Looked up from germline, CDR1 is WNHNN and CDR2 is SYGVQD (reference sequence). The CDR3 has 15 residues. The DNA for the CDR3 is TGCGCCAGCAGTGCCGGGACTAGCGGGAAGTATGAGCGGTTCTTC. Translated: CASSAGTSGKYERFF.

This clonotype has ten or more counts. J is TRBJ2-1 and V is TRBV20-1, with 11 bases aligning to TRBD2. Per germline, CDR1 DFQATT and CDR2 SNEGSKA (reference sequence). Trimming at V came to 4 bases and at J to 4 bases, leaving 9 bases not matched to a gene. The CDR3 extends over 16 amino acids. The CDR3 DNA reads TGCAGTGCTACCCCCGGACTAGCGGGCTTGTACAATGAGCAGTTCTTC. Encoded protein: CSATPGLAGLYNEQFF.

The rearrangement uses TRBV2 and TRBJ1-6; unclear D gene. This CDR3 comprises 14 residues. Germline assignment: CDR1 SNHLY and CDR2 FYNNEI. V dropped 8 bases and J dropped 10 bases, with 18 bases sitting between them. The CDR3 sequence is CASALGQANSPLHF. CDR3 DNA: TGTGCCAGCGCCCTAGGTCAAGCTAACTCACCCCTCCACTTT.

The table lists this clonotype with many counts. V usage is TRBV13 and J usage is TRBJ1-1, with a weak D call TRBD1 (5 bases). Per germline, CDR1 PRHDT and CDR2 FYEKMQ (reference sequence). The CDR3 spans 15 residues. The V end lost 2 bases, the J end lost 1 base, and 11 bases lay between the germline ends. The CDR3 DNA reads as TGTGCCAGCAGCTTAAATGGCAGGGAGAACACTGAAGCTTTCTTT. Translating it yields CASSLNGRENTEAFF.

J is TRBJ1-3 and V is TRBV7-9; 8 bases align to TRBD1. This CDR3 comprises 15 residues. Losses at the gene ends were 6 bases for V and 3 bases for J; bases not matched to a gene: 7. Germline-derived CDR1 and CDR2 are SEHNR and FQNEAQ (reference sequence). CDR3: CASRRRTGLGNTIYF. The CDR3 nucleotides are TGTGCCAGCAGGAGAAGGACAGGGCTTGGAAACACCATATATTTT.